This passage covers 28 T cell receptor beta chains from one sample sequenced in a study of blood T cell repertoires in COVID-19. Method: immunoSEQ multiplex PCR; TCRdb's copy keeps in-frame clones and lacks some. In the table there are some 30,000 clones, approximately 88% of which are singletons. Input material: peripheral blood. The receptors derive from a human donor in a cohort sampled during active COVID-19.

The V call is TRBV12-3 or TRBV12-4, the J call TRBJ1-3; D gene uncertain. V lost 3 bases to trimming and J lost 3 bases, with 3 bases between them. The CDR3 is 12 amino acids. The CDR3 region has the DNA TGTGCCAGCAGTTTGAGTGGAAACACCATATATTTT. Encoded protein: CASSLSGNTIYF.

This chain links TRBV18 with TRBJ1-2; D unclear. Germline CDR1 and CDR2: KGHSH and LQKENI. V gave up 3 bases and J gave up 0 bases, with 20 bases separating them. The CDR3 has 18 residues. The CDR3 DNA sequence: TGTGCCAGCTCACCCGGATCGACAAAGTCGTGGACTAACTATGGCTACACCTTC. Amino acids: CASSPGSTKSWTNYGYTF.

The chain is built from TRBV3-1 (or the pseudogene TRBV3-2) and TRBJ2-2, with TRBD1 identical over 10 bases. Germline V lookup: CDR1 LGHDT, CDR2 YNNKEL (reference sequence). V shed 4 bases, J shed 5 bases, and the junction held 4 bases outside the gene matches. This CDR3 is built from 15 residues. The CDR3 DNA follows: TGTGCCAGCAGCCCCAGACAGGGGGCTACCGGGGAGCTGTTTTTT. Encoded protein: CASSPRQGATGELFF.

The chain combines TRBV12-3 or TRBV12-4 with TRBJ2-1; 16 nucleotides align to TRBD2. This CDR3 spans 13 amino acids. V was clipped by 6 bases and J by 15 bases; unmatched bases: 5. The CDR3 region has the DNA TGTGCCAGCAGGGGACTAGCGGGGGGGCCGCGGTTCTTC. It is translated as CASRGLAGGPRFF.

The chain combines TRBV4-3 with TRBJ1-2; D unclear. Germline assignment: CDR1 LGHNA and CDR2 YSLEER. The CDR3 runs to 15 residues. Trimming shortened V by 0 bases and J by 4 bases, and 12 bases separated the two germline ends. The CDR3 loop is CASSQDSGGTYGYTF. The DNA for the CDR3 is TGCGCCAGCAGCCAAGATAGTGGCGGCACCTATGGCTACACCTTC.

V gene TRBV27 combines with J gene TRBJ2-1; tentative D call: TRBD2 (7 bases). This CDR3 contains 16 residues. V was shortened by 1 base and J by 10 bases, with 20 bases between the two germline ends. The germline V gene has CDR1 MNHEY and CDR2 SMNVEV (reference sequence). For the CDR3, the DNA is TGTGCCAGCAGTTTATATGGCGGGGGCCCTCTATCCGAGCAGTTCTTC. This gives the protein CASSLYGGGPLSEQFF.

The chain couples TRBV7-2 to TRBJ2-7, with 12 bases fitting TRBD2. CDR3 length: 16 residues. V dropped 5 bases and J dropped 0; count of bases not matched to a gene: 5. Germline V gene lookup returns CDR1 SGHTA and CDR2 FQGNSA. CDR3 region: CASSTTSGGYSYEQYF. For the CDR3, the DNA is TGTGCCAGCAGCACTACTAGCGGGGGGTACTCCTACGAGCAGTACTTC.

The CDR3 loop reads CAWSVWPGRTEAFF. The CDR3 nucleotides are TGTGCCTGGAGTGTATGGCCAGGGCGGACTGAAGCTTTCTTT. The V call is TRBV30, the J call TRBJ1-1, with D possibly being TRBD1 (5 bases). Between the trimmed V and J ends, which lost 0 bases and 5 bases, there was a span of 13 bases. This CDR3 is built from 14 residues. Per the germline V gene, CDR1 is GTSNPN and CDR2 is SVGIG (reference sequence).

Written as DNA, the CDR3 is TGTGCCAGCAGCCGCGGGGGGAACACCGGGGAGCTGTTTTTT. This encodes CASSRGGNTGELFF. This chain links TRBV7-9 with TRBJ2-2; 7 nucleotides match TRBD2. CDR3 length equals 14 residues. Per germline, CDR1 SEHNR and CDR2 FQNEAQ (reference sequence). V gave up 5 bases and J gave up 1 base; unmatched junction bases: 1.

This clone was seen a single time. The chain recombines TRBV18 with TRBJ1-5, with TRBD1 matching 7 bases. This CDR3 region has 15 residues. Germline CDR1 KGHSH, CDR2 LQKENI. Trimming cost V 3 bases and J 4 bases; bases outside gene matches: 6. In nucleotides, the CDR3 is TGTGCCAGCTCACCCGGACAGGAAAAGAATCAGCCCCAGCATTTT. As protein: CASSPGQEKNQPQHF.

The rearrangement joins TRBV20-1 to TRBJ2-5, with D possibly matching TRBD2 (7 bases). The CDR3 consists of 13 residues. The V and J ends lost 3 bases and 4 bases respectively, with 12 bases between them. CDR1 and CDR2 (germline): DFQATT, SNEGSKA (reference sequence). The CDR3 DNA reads TGCAGTGCTAGTCGGGGGGCAAGAGAGACCCAGTACTTC. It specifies CSASRGARETQYF.

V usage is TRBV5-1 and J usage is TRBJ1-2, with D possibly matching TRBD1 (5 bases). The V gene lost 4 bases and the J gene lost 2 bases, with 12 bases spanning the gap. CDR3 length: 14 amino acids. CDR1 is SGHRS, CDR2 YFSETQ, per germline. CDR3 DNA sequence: TGCGCCAGCAGCCCGACAGACAACAACTATGGCTACACCTTC. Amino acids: CASSPTDNNYGYTF. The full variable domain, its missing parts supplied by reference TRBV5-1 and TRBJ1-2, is KAGVTQTPRYLIKTRGQQVTLSCSPISGHRSVSWYQQTPGQGLQFLFEYFSETQRNKGNFPGRFSGRQFSNSRSEMNVSTLELGDSALYLCASSPTDNNYGYTFGSGTRLTVV.

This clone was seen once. As DNA, the CDR3 is TGTGCCAGCAGCTTGGCTAGCGGCGAGCAGTTCTTC. Amino acids: CASSLASGEQFF. This chain joins TRBV5-6 and TRBJ2-1, with 7 bases matching TRBD2. The CDR3 length is 12 residues. Per germline, CDR1 SGHDT and CDR2 YYEEEE. V was clipped by 0 bases and J by 10 bases; unmatched bases: 1.

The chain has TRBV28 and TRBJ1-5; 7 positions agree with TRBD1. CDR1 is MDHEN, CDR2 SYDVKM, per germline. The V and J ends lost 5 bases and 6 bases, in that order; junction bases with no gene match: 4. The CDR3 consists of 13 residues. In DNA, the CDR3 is TGTGCCAGCAGTCCTAACAGGGGTCAGCCCCAGCATTTT. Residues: CASSPNRGQPQHF.

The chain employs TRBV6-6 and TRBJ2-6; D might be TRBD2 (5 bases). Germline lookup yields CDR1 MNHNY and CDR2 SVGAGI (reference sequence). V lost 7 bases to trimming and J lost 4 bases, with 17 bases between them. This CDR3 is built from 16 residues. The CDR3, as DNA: TGTGCCAGCATTCTAGCCGGCGTAACCGGGGCCAACGTCCTGACTTTC. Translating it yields CASILAGVTGANVLTF.

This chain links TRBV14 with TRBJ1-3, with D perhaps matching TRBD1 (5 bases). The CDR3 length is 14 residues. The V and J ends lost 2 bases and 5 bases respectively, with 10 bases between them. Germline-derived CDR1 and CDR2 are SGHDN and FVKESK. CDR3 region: CASSQPGWRNTIYF. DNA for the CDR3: TGTGCCAGCAGCCAACCAGGGTGGCGAAACACCATATATTTT.

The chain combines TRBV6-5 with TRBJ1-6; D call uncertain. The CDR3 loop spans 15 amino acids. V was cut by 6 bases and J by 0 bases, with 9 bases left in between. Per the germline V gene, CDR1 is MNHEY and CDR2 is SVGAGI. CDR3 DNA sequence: TGTGCCAGCAGGGTCCTGAGCTCCTATAATTCACCCCTCCACTTT. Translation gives CASRVLSSYNSPLHF.

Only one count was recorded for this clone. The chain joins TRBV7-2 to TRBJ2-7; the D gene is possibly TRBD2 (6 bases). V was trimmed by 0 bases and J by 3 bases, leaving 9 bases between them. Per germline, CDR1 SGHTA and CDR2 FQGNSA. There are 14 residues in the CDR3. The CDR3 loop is CASSLAGGVYEQYF. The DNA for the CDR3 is TGTGCCAGCAGCTTAGCCGGGGGAGTCTACGAGCAGTACTTC.

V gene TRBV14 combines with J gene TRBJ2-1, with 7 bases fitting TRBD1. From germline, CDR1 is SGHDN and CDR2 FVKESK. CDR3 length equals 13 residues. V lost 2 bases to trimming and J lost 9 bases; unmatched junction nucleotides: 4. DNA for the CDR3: TGTGCCAGCAGCCAACTTTCAGGGGGTGAGCAGTTCTTC. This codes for CASSQLSGGEQFF. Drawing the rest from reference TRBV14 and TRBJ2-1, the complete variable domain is EAGVTQFPSHSVIEKGQTVTLRCDPISGHDNLYWYRRVMGKEIKFLLHFVKESKQDESGMPNNRFLAERTGGTYSTLKVQPAELEDSGVYFCASSQLSGGEQFFGPGTRLTVL.

The DNA of the CDR3 is TGCGCCAGCAGCCAAGAGAGAGGGGGCGGTCAGCATTTT. Its translation: CASSQERGGGQHF. The chain employs TRBV4-3 and TRBJ1-5; 7 nucleotides agree with TRBD1. Germline V gene lookup returns CDR1 LGHNA and CDR2 YSLEER. The junction had 6 bases not matched to a gene; V was cut back by 0 bases and J by 13 bases. This CDR3 has 13 residues.

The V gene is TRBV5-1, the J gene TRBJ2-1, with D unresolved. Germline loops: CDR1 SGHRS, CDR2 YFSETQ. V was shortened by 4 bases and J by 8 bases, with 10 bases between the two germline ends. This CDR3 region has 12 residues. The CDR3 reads CASSLNLDEQFF. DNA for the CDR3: TGCGCCAGCAGCCTAAACCTGGATGAGCAGTTCTTC.

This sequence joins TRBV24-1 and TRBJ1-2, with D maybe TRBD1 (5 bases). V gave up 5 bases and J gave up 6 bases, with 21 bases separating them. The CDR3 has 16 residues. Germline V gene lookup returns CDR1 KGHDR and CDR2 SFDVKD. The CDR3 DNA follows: TGTGCCACCAGTGGTCCAGCCCGGGGGAAAGGTGATGGCTACACCTTC. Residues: CATSGPARGKGDGYTF.

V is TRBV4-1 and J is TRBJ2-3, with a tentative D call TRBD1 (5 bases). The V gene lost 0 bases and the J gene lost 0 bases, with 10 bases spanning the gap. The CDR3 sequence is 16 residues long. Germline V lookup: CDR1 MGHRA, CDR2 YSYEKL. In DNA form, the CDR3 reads TGCGCCAGCAGCCAAGACCGATGGGGCAGCACAGATACGCAGTATTTT. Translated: CASSQDRWGSTDTQYF.

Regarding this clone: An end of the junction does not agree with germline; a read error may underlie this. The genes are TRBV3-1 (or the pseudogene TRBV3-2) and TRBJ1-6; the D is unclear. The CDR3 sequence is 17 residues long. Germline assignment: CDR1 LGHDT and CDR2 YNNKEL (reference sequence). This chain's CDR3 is CVSSSRRISSYNSPLHF. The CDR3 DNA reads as TGTGTCAGCAGCTCCCGGCGGATTAGCTCCTATAATTCACCCCTCCACTTT.

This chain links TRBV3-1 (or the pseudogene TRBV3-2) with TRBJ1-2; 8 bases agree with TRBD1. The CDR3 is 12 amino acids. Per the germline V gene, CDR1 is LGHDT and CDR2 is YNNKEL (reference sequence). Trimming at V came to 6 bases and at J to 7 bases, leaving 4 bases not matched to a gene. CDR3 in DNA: TGTGCCAGCAGGTTACAGGGGGGTGGCTACACCTTC. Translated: CASRLQGGGYTF.

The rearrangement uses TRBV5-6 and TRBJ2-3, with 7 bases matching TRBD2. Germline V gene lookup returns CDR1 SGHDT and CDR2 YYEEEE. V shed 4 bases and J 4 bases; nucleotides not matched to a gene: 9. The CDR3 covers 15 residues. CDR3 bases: TGTGCCAGCAGCCGCCCCTGGCGGGGGTCAGATACGCAGTATTTT. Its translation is CASSRPWRGSDTQYF.

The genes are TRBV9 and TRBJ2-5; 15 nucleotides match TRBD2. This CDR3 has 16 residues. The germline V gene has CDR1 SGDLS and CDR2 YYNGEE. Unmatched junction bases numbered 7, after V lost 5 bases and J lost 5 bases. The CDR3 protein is CASSPGLAGGHETQYF. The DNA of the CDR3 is TGTGCCAGCAGTCCCGGACTAGCGGGGGGGCATGAGACCCAGTACTTC.

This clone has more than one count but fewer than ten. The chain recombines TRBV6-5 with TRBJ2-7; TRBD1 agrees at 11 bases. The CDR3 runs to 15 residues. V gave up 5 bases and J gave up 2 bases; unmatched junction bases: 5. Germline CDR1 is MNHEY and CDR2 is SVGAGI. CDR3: CASSRTGGPTYEQYF. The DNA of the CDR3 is TGTGCCAGCAGTAGGACAGGGGGCCCGACCTACGAGCAGTACTTC.